Each of the 22 T cell receptor beta chains below was sequenced from the same sample in a study of cytomegalovirus exposure and HLA in healthy donors. It was with 60 Vbeta and 13 Jbeta primers that the PCR ran. Clones were sequenced by immunoSEQ multiplex PCR, and TCRdb holds only the in-frame ones, with some missing. The sample lists under 150,000 clones; about 78% were seen once. Sequencing used PBMCs. The receptors here all came from a man aged 45-60 years in good health and CMV-seronegative.

This clone was counted ten times or more. Other DNA sequences from this sample encode an identical CDR3 as well. The rearrangement uses TRBV2 and TRBJ2-7, with TRBD1 matching 11 bases. Germline-derived CDR1 and CDR2 are SNHLY and FYNNEI. This CDR3 comprises 14 residues. J was trimmed by 3 bases and V by 4 bases; bases with no gene match: 2. CDR3 loop: CASSVGTGGYEQYF. CDR3 DNA: TGTGCCAGCAGTGTCGGGACAGGGGGCTACGAGCAGTACTTC.

This chain joins TRBV10-2 and TRBJ1-1, with no clear D. Per germline, CDR1 WSHSY and CDR2 SAAADI. The CDR3 has 14 amino acids. The V gene lost 4 bases and the J gene lost 1 base, with 10 bases spanning the gap. For the CDR3, the DNA is TGCGCCAGCAGTGCCAACCCAGAGAACACTGAAGCTTTCTTT. Protein: CASSANPENTEAFF.

The V and J genes are TRBV27 and TRBJ1-1; TRBD1 agrees at 7 bases. Germline CDR1 MNHEY, CDR2 SMNVEV (reference sequence). CDR3 size: 14 residues. Trimming at V came to 5 bases and at J to 3 bases, leaving 6 bases not matched to a gene. The CDR3 region has the DNA TGTGCCAGCAGTCCAGGGGGTGCCGACACTGAAGCTTTCTTT. It yields the protein CASSPGGADTEAFF.

This sequence joins TRBV7-9 and TRBJ1-4, with TRBD1 identical over 7 bases. The CDR3 extends over 15 amino acids. Trimming removed 1 base from V and 8 bases from J; junction bases left unmatched: 7. Germline loops: CDR1 SEHNR, CDR2 FQNEAQ (reference sequence). The CDR3 sequence: CASSLGRQGGEKLFF. The CDR3, as DNA: TGTGCCAGCAGCTTAGGGCGACAGGGAGGCGAAAAACTGTTTTTT. The variable domain in full, with the rest retrieved from reference TRBV7-9 and TRBJ1-4, is DTGVSQNPRHKITKRGQNVTFRCDPISEHNRLYWYRQTLGQGPEFLTYFQNEAQLEKSRLLSDRFSAERPKGSFSTLEIQRTEQGDSAMYLCASSLGRQGGEKLFFGSGTQLSVL.

The J gene is TRBJ2-1, the V gene TRBV5-4; 12 nucleotides match TRBD2. The CDR3 consists of 18 residues. Trimming at V came to 3 bases and at J to 0 bases, leaving 7 bases not matched to a gene. Germline V gene sequence: CDR1 SGHNT, CDR2 YYREEE (reference sequence). The CDR3 loop reads CASSSGTSGHSSYNEQFF. The CDR3 DNA follows: TGTGCCAGCAGCTCCGGGACTAGCGGGCATAGCTCCTACAATGAGCAGTTCTTC.

The rearrangement uses TRBV28 and TRBJ2-7; D call uncertain. The CDR3 spans 15 residues. Trimming took off 5 bases at V and 3 bases at J, with 17 bases between the two ends. Germline values: CDR1 MDHEN, CDR2 SYDVKM. CDR3 sequence: CASSPFSQKRYEQYF. In DNA, the CDR3 is TGTGCCAGCAGTCCCTTCTCCCAGAAGCGCTACGAGCAGTACTTC.

The chain joins TRBV7-9 to TRBJ2-2; 11 positions agree with TRBD2. J lost 1 base, V lost 1 base, and 5 bases had no gene match. The CDR3 sequence is 18 residues long. The germline V gene encodes CDR1 SEHNR and CDR2 FQNEAQ (reference sequence). The CDR3 reads CASSLGLGTSGNTGELFF. The DNA of the CDR3 is TGTGCCAGCAGCTTAGGATTGGGGACTAGCGGGAACACCGGGGAGCTGTTTTTT.

The chain recombines TRBV29-1 with TRBJ2-1; D unclear. V lost 2 bases and J 0 bases, leaving 8 bases between the germline ends. Germline assignment: CDR1 SQVTM and CDR2 ANQGSEA. The CDR3 is 14 residues long. The CDR3 DNA sequence: TGCAGCGTTGAATCTCCTAGCTCCTACAATGAGCAGTTCTTC. It specifies CSVESPSSYNEQFF.

This clone was seen only once. The V and J genes are TRBV4-1 and TRBJ2-2; TRBD2 matches at 10 bases. Germline CDR1 is MGHRA and CDR2 is YSYEKL. V dropped 4 bases and J dropped 8; count of bases not matched to a gene: 13. The length of the CDR3 is 17 residues. The CDR3 spells CASSRESGASGRGELFF. As DNA, the CDR3 is TGCGCCAGCAGCCGAGAGAGTGGGGCTAGCGGGAGAGGGGAGCTGTTTTTT.

The rearrangement uses TRBV7-2 and TRBJ2-7; 12 positions match TRBD2. CDR1 and CDR2 from the germline V gene are SGHTA and FQGNSA. Trimming cost V 3 bases and J 4 bases; bases outside gene matches: 4. The CDR3 spans 15 residues. The CDR3 sequence: CASSLGLAGRYEQYF. In DNA, the CDR3 is TGTGCCAGCAGCTTGGGACTAGCGGGCAGGTACGAGCAGTACTTC.

The J gene is TRBJ2-3, the V gene TRBV29-1; D is unresolved. Germline V lookup: CDR1 SQVTM, CDR2 ANQGSEA. V lost 4 bases, J lost 2 bases, and 7 bases lay in between. The CDR3 length is 12 residues. The CDR3 loop is CSVGQDTDTQYF. The CDR3 DNA sequence: TGCAGCGTTGGGCAGGACACAGATACGCAGTATTTT.

The gene calls are TRBV6-5 and TRBJ1-2; the D is unclear. V dropped 0 bases and J dropped 4 bases, with 9 bases sitting between them. The CDR3 covers 14 residues. Germline V gene lookup returns CDR1 MNHEY and CDR2 SVGAGI. The CDR3 nucleotides read TGTGCCAGCAGTTACTCGAGAGAATCCTATGGCTACACCTTC. This encodes CASSYSRESYGYTF.

The CDR3 bases are TGTGCCATCAGTGGGGGGCAACAGGGAGAGACCCAGTACTTC. This encodes CAISGGQQGETQYF. This chain connects TRBV10-3 to TRBJ2-5, with D tentatively TRBD1 (6 bases). Germline lookup yields CDR1 ENHRY and CDR2 SYGVKD. The CDR3 is 14 residues long. The V end was cut by 4 bases, the J end by 4 bases, with 13 bases between.

The chain recombines TRBV6-6 with TRBJ1-1; D might be TRBD1 (5 bases). The ends were cut back, 8 bases at V and 4 bases at J, with 17 bases in the middle. This CDR3 contains 14 residues. Germline-derived CDR1 and CDR2 are MNHNY and SVGAGI (reference sequence). CDR3 in amino acids: CASYRAGGVTEAFF. The CDR3 DNA is TGTGCCAGCTACCGGGCGGGGGGGGTCACTGAAGCTTTCTTT.

The chain combines TRBV9 with TRBJ2-7, with 9 bases fitting TRBD1. Germline V CDR1 and CDR2: SGDLS, YYNGEE. The CDR3 is 14 amino acids. J gave up 7 bases and V 3 bases, and 8 bases lay outside the gene matches. Here the CDR3 reads CASSENTGGAEQYF. The CDR3 DNA follows: TGTGCCAGCAGCGAGAATACAGGGGGCGCAGAGCAGTACTTC.

The chain carries TRBV28 and TRBJ1-2; D call uncertain. Germline V gene sequence: CDR1 MDHEN, CDR2 SYDVKM. Deletions cut 5 bases from V and 8 bases from J, with 18 bases between. The CDR3 extends over 14 amino acids. This CDR3 reads CASSAQGRPLGYTF. In nucleotides, the CDR3 is TGTGCCAGCAGTGCCCAAGGCAGGCCGCTGGGCTACACCTTC.

V gene TRBV19 combines with J gene TRBJ2-5; 8 bases match TRBD1. Germline values: CDR1 LNHDA, CDR2 SQIVND (reference sequence). Germline trimming cut 5 bases from V and 5 bases from J; bases unmatched to any gene: 10. The CDR3 consists of 15 residues. This CDR3 is CASSGTGQGVETQYF. As DNA, the CDR3 is TGTGCCAGTAGTGGAACCGGACAGGGTGTTGAGACCCAGTACTTC. The whole variable domain, remainder taken from reference TRBV19 and TRBJ2-5, is DGGITQSPKYLFRKEGQNVTLSCEQNLNHDAMYWYRQDPGQGLRLIYYSQIVNDFQKGDIAEGYSVSREKKESFPLTVTSAQKNPTAFYLCASSGTGQGVETQYFGPGTRLLVL.

The genes are TRBV6-4 and TRBJ2-1, with 14 bases fitting TRBD2. The germline V gene has CDR1 MRHNA and CDR2 SNTAGT. This CDR3 contains 15 residues. V dropped 4 bases and J dropped 7; count of bases not matched to a gene: 3. The DNA for the CDR3 is TGTGCCAGCAGTGCGGGACTAGCGGGAGTAAATGAGCAGTTCTTC. It is translated as CASSAGLAGVNEQFF.

This rearrangement joins TRBV10-2 to TRBJ1-4; weak D call: TRBD1 (5 bases). The germline V and J ends were trimmed by 6 bases and 7 bases, with 12 bases remaining between them. The CDR3 length is 13 residues. The germline V gene encodes CDR1 WSHSY and CDR2 SAAADI. CDR3 bases: TGCGCCAGCAGGAAGCAGGGCTTTGAAAAACTGTTTTTT. Its translation is CASRKQGFEKLFF.

CDR3 DNA sequence: TGCAGCGTTGGACAGGGGCTAGTCACCTACAATGAGCAGTTCTTC. Residues: CSVGQGLVTYNEQFF. The chain combines TRBV29-1 with TRBJ2-7; TRBD1 matches at 8 bases. The end of the DNA is better explained by TRBJ2-1, so the J call may be wrong. There are 15 residues in the CDR3. The germline gives CDR1 SQVTM, CDR2 ANQGSEA.

This chain links TRBV4-1 with TRBJ2-7; 10 nucleotides match TRBD2. Germline trimming cut 2 bases from V and 4 bases from J; bases unmatched to any gene: 5. The germline V gene has CDR1 MGHRA and CDR2 YSYEKL. CDR3 length: 15 amino acids. CDR3: CASSQRASGSYEQYF. The CDR3 nucleotides read TGCGCCAGCAGCCAAAGGGCTAGCGGGAGTTACGAGCAGTACTTC.

V and J are TRBV28 and TRBJ2-7; D is uncertain. V was trimmed by 6 bases and J by 2 bases, leaving 14 bases between them. The CDR3 runs 14 residues. CDR1 is MDHEN, CDR2 SYDVKM, per germline. CDR3: CASSSSGLTYEQYF. The CDR3 nucleotides read TGTGCCAGCAGCTCTTCGGGTCTTACCTACGAGCAGTACTTC.